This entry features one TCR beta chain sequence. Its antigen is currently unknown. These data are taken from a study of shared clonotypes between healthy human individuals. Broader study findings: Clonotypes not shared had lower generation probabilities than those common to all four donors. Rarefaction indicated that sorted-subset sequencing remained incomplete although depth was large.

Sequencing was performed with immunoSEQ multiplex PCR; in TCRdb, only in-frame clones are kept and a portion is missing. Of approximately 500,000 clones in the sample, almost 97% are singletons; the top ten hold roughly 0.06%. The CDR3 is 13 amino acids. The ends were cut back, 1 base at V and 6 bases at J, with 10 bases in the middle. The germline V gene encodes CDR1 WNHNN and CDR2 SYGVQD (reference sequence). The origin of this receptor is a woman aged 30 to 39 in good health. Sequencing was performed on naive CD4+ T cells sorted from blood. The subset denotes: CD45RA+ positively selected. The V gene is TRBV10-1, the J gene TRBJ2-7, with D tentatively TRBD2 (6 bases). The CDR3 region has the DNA TGCGCCAGCAGTGAGTACACTAGCAGCGAGCAGTACTTC. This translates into CASSEYTSSEQYF.